The rows below give T cell receptor beta chains drawn from one sample of a study of T-cell memory formation after mild COVID-19. TCRdb itself ran the 5' RACE reads through MiXCR, one entry per CDR3 protein. This repertoire shows fewer than 450,000 distinct CDR3 sequences, roughly 20% found once; its top ten account for about 12%. The sequenced material came from PBMCs or a T cell subset sorted from them (not recorded which). The receptor source for this set is an adult woman who had mild COVID-19 (a few samples of this study predate the infection). Cell type and time point are not known. CDR3s include the opening cysteine and the closing phenylalanine or tryptophan. A D gene is named only where the DNA matches it firmly. The size of a clone is reported for some rows only, either as once, few or many, or as a class for expanded clones.

J: TRBJ1-2
D: .
V: TRBV28
size: .
CDR3: CASSPLIRLGAYGYTF
DNA: TGTGCCAGCAGTCCTCTCATCCGGCTGGGTGCCTATGGCTACACCTTC

J: TRBJ1-1
D: .
V: TRBV30
size: .
CDR3: CAWSVTVNTEAFF
DNA: TGTGCCTGGAGTGTAACGGTGAACACTGAAGCTTTCTTT

J: TRBJ2-1
D: .
V: TRBV7-2
size: few
CDR3: CASSLSPNEQFF
DNA: TGTGCCAGCAGCCTCAGCCCCAATGAGCAGTTCTTC

J: TRBJ1-5
D: .
V: TRBV10-3
size: .
CDR3: CATTGDSNQPQHF
DNA: TGTGCCACCACGGGGGATAGCAATCAGCCCCAGCATTTT

J: TRBJ2-1
D: TRBD2
V: TRBV7-9
size: few
CDR3: CASSSFGAGPYNEQFF
DNA: TGTGCCAGCAGCTCCTTCGGAGCGGGACCATACAATGAGCAGTTCTTC

J: TRBJ2-2
D: TRBD1
V: TRBV7-3
size: few
CDR3: CASSLTGGQPNTGELFF
DNA: TGTGCCAGCAGCTTAACTGGGGGACAGCCGAACACCGGGGAGCTGTTTTTT

J: TRBJ2-5
D: TRBD2
V: TRBV7-8
size: .
CDR3: CASSLEETSGETQYF
DNA: TGTGCCAGCAGCTTAGAAGAGACTAGCGGGGAGACCCAGTACTTC

J: TRBJ2-2
D: .
V: TRBV14
size: .
CDR3: CASSQNGGTGELFF
DNA: TGTGCCAGCAGCCAAAATGGGGGTACCGGGGAGCTGTTTTTT

J: TRBJ2-3
D: TRBD2
V: TRBV7-2
size: few
CDR3: CASSLPSGMTSTDTQYF
DNA: TGTGCCAGCAGCTTGCCTAGCGGGATGACTAGCACAGATACGCAGTATTTT

J: TRBJ2-1
D: .
V: TRBV7-6
size: .
CDR3: CASSYRPYNEQFF
DNA: TGTGCCAGCAGTTATAGACCCTACAATGAGCAGTTCTTC

J: TRBJ2-2
D: .
V: TRBV11-2
size: few
CDR3: CASRFGGTGELFF
DNA: TGTGCCAGCAGGTTTGGCGGGACCGGGGAGCTGTTTTTT

J: TRBJ2-1
D: .
V: TRBV6-1
size: .
CDR3: CASRVDVLNEQFF
DNA: TGTGCCAGCAGGGTGGATGTGCTCAATGAGCAGTTCTTC

J: TRBJ2-7
D: .
V: TRBV20-1
size: .
CDR3: CSARNTGVLEEQYF
DNA: TGCAGTGCTAGGAATACGGGTGTCTTGGAGGAGCAGTACTTC

J: TRBJ2-7
D: .
V: TRBV14
size: few
CDR3: CASSPQIDYFEPYEQYF
DNA: TGTGCCAGCAGCCCACAGATTGACTACTTCGAACCCTACGAGCAGTACTTC

J: TRBJ1-1
D: TRBD1
V: TRBV6-1
size: .
CDR3: CASSEARGTVNTEAFF
DNA: TGTGCCAGCAGTGAAGCAAGAGGGACAGTGAACACTGAAGCTTTCTTT

J: TRBJ2-3
D: TRBD2
V: TRBV25-1
size: many
CDR3: CASSEELAGFSTDTQYF
DNA: TGTGCCAGCAGTGAAGAGCTAGCGGGATTCAGCACAGATACGCAGTATTTT

J: TRBJ2-7
D: .
V: TRBV2
size: .
CDR3: CASKGRGRPNSYEQYF
DNA: TGTGCCAGCAAGGGCAGGGGCCGCCCTAACTCCTACGAGCAGTACTTC

J: TRBJ2-7
D: .
V: TRBV24-1
size: .
CDR3: CATSDQGSWEQYF
DNA: TGTGCCACCAGTGATCAGGGAAGTTGGGAGCAGTACTTC

J: TRBJ1-2
D: .
V: TRBV20-1
size: .
CDR3: CSATGLTHGYTF
DNA: TGCAGTGCTACAGGACTAACCCATGGCTACACCTTC

J: TRBJ1-5
D: .
V: TRBV24-1
size: few
CDR3: CATSVTGLGNQPQHF
DNA: TGTGCCACCAGTGTAACAGGGTTAGGCAATCAGCCCCAGCATTTT

J: TRBJ2-1
D: .
V: TRBV30
size: many
CDR3: CAWRLSVDEQFF
DNA: TGTGCCTGGAGACTTAGCGTGGATGAGCAGTTCTTC

J: TRBJ1-1
D: .
V: TRBV12-3/TRBV12-4
size: few
CDR3: CASSLLQEGPEAFF
DNA: TGTGCCAGCAGTTTGTTGCAGGAAGGCCCCGAAGCTTTCTTT

J: TRBJ2-1
D: .
V: TRBV29-1
size: few
CDR3: CSVRKGGISYNEQFF
DNA: TGCAGCGTGCGGAAGGGGGGTATCTCCTACAATGAGCAGTTCTTC

J: TRBJ2-2
D: .
V: TRBV12-3/TRBV12-4
size: few
CDR3: CASSTLHVASVTGELFF
DNA: TGTGCCAGCAGCACCCTTCACGTTGCTTCCGTTACCGGGGAGCTGTTTTTT

J: TRBJ2-2
D: TRBD1
V: TRBV9
size: few
CDR3: CASSVGQGARGELFF
DNA: TGTGCCAGCAGCGTAGGACAGGGGGCACGCGGGGAGCTGTTTTTT

J: TRBJ1-2
D: .
V: TRBV3-1
size: few
CDR3: CASSQGTATGYTF
DNA: TGTGCCAGCAGCCAAGGGACAGCCACGGGCTACACCTTC

J: TRBJ2-1
D: .
V: TRBV30
size: .
CDR3: CAWSELNEQFF
DNA: TGTGCCTGGAGTGAGTTAAATGAGCAGTTCTTC

J: TRBJ2-7
D: .
V: TRBV12-3/TRBV12-4
size: .
CDR3: CASSELDEQYF
DNA: TGTGCCAGCAGTGAGTTAGACGAGCAGTACTTC

J: TRBJ2-7
D: .
V: TRBV20-1
size: few
CDR3: CSARDASGLKYEQYF
DNA: TGCAGTGCTAGAGATGCGTCGGGGCTCAAGTACGAGCAGTACTTC

J: TRBJ1-2
D: TRBD1
V: TRBV20-1
size: .
CDR3: CSAADRVHNGYTF
DNA: TGCAGTGCTGCCGACAGGGTTCACAATGGCTACACCTTC

J: TRBJ2-3
D: TRBD1
V: TRBV5-1
size: .
CDR3: CASSSGQGSSTDTQYF
DNA: TGCGCCAGCAGCTCGGGACAGGGTAGTAGCACAGATACGCAGTATTTT

J: TRBJ2-5
D: .
V: TRBV9
size: .
CDR3: CASSVGDWETQYF
DNA: TGTGCCAGCAGCGTTGGGGATTGGGAGACCCAGTACTTC

J: TRBJ2-1
D: .
V: TRBV29-1
size: few
CDR3: CSVHPESSYNEQFF
DNA: TGCAGCGTCCACCCCGAAAGCTCCTACAATGAGCAGTTCTTC

J: TRBJ1-2
D: .
V: TRBV5-1
size: .
CDR3: CASSLDWAGDGYTF
DNA: TGCGCCAGCAGCTTGGATTGGGCAGGGGATGGCTACACCTTC

J: TRBJ1-5
D: .
V: TRBV15
size: .
CDR3: CATEDGGNQPQHF
DNA: TGTGCCACCGAGGACGGCGGCAATCAGCCCCAGCATTTT

J: TRBJ2-1
D: .
V: TRBV9
size: .
CDR3: CASSVGGTYNEQFF
DNA: TGTGCCAGCAGCGTAGGGGGGACCTACAATGAGCAGTTCTTC

J: TRBJ1-1
D: .
V: TRBV12-3/TRBV12-4
size: few
CDR3: CASSLSVEAFF
DNA: TGTGCCAGCAGTTTATCGGTCGAAGCTTTCTTT

J: TRBJ2-3
D: TRBD2
V: TRBV29-1
size: .
CDR3: CSGLAGGPTDTQYF
DNA: TGCAGCGGATTAGCGGGAGGGCCTACAGATACGCAGTATTTT

J: TRBJ2-4
D: .
V: TRBV7-2
size: .
CDR3: CASSLLGASSDIQYF
DNA: TGTGCCAGCAGCTTATTGGGGGCAAGTTCGGACATTCAGTACTTC

J: TRBJ2-7
D: TRBD2
V: TRBV20-1
size: few
CDR3: CSAREVAGGTYEQYF
DNA: TGCAGTGCTAGAGAGGTAGCGGGGGGCACCTACGAGCAGTACTTC

J: TRBJ2-7
D: .
V: TRBV4-3
size: .
CDR3: CASSQDLGRSYEQYF
DNA: TGCGCCAGCAGCCAAGATCTGGGCAGATCCTACGAGCAGTACTTC

J: TRBJ2-5
D: TRBD1
V: TRBV15
size: .
CDR3: CATAGDRSETQYF
DNA: TGTGCCACCGCCGGGGACAGGTCTGAGACCCAGTACTTC

J: TRBJ1-2
D: .
V: TRBV19
size: few
CDR3: CASSTTGYGYTF
DNA: TGTGCCAGTAGTACTACAGGCTATGGCTACACCTTC

J: TRBJ2-5
D: .
V: TRBV12-3/TRBV12-4
size: few
CDR3: CASSLRDAVGETQYF
DNA: TGTGCCAGCAGTTTACGGGATGCGGTCGGAGAGACCCAGTACTTC

J: TRBJ2-7
D: .
V: TRBV2
size: few
CDR3: CASSEESRSSYEQYF
DNA: TGTGCCAGCAGTGAAGAGTCCCGCAGTTCCTACGAGCAGTACTTC

J: TRBJ2-7
D: TRBD2
V: TRBV7-2
size: many
CDR3: CASSFRGSHEQYF
DNA: TGTGCCAGCAGCTTTCGCGGGAGCCACGAGCAGTACTTC

J: TRBJ2-7
D: TRBD2
V: TRBV27
size: .
CDR3: CAIPLAGVYEQYF
DNA: TGTGCCATCCCACTAGCGGGAGTGTACGAGCAGTACTTC